This passage covers 14 T cell receptor beta chains from one sample sequenced in a study of identical twins. In TCRdb, the 5' RACE reads were re-called with MiXCR into one record per CDR3 protein. The table lists fewer than 650,000 distinct CDR3 sequences, 7.1% of them singletons. These data also formed part of another study, on yellow fever vaccine responses in identical twins.

Material: PBMCs. The origin of the receptors is a woman aged 18-30 years in good health.

V usage is TRBV19 and J usage is TRBJ1-1; 7 bases fit TRBD1. The CDR3 runs 15 residues. Trimming cost V 6 bases and J 0 bases; bases outside gene matches: 7. The germline V gene encodes CDR1 LNHDA and CDR2 SQIVND (reference sequence). In DNA form, the CDR3 reads TGTGCCAGTAGGACGAGACAGGGAATGAACACTGAAGCTTTCTTT. The encoded protein is CASRTRQGMNTEAFF.

This clonotype was found many times. The chain uses TRBV7-9 and TRBJ1-2; D ambiguous. Looked up from germline, CDR1 is SEHNR and CDR2 is FQNEAQ (reference sequence). This CDR3 is 12 amino acids long. V gave up 3 bases and J gave up 13 bases, with 15 bases separating them. The CDR3 region is CASSFGDRSATF. CDR3 nucleotide sequence: TGTGCCAGCAGCTTTGGTGACCGCTCGGCCACCTTC.

This clonotype was observed a few times. The chain carries TRBV25-1 and TRBJ1-2; D remains ambiguous. CDR1 and CDR2 from the germline V gene are MGHDK and SYGVNS. Trimming pared 4 bases from V and 5 bases from J, leaving 8 bases between. The length of the CDR3 is 12 residues. CDR3 in DNA: TGTGCCAGCAGTGCCCAAGTATATGGCTACACCTTC. Protein product: CASSAQVYGYTF.

This clonotype was seen at least ten times. V and J are TRBV20-1 and TRBJ1-5; D remains unclear. Trimming pared 6 bases from V and 0 bases from J, leaving 9 bases between. The CDR3 totals 13 residues. The V gene's germline CDR1 is DFQATT and CDR2 SNEGSKA (reference sequence). CDR3 nucleotides: TGCAGTGCAATCGAGAATAGCAATCAGCCCCAGCATTTT. It yields the protein CSAIENSNQPQHF.

This sequence joins TRBV6-5 and TRBJ1-2; D possibly corresponds to TRBD1 (5 bases). Germline CDR1 is MNHEY and CDR2 is SVGAGI. The germline V and J ends were trimmed by 0 bases and 8 bases, with 19 bases remaining between them. The CDR3 has 16 residues. The CDR3, as DNA: TGTGCCAGCAGTTACTCCCCCTCTGGCGGGGCGACGGGCTACACCTTC. Its protein product is CASSYSPSGGATGYTF.

The chain uses TRBV24-1 and TRBJ2-1; the match to TRBD2 covers 7 bases. Germline CDR1 reads KGHDR; CDR2 reads SFDVKD. The J segment lost 3 bases and the V segment lost 3 bases, leaving 10 bases of the junction unmatched. The length of the CDR3 is 17 residues. The CDR3 DNA follows: TGTGCCACCAGTGATGGTACCCCAGCTAGCGGCTACAATGAGCAGTTCTTC. Its protein is CATSDGTPASGYNEQFF.

In this sample, this clonotype turned up a few times. At one end the junction does not follow the germline gene, possibly because of a read error. This chain links TRBV6-2 or TRBV6-3 with TRBJ2-5; a weak D match, TRBD1 (5 bases). The germline gives CDR1 MNHEY, CDR2 SVGEGT. CDR3 size: 14 residues. The CDR3 loop is CASSSSGGQDTQYF. For the CDR3, the DNA is TGTGCCAGCAGTTCCTCCGGTGGACAAGATACCCAGTACTTC.

This clonotype was seen only a few times. V usage is TRBV2 and J usage is TRBJ2-7; D may be TRBD1 (6 bases). Trimming cost V 7 bases and J 3 bases, with 22 bases left between them. The CDR3 is 16 amino acids. Germline V gives CDR1 SNHLY, CDR2 FYNNEI. The CDR3, as DNA: TGTGCCAGCAATAGCCTCATGGGGGCCCGATACTACGAGCAGTACGTC. Protein sequence: CASNSLMGARYYEQYV.

This clonotype was found many times. The genes are TRBV5-1 and TRBJ2-5; no clear D gene. With 5 bases removed from V and 4 bases from J, the gap between germline ends came to 6 bases. This CDR3 contains 11 residues. The germline V gene has CDR1 SGHRS and CDR2 YFSETQ. The CDR3: CASRGGETQYF. The CDR3 DNA reads as TGCGCCAGCAGGGGCGGAGAGACCCAGTACTTC.

This clonotype has more than one count but fewer than ten. The chain uses TRBV15 and TRBJ1-2, with 7 bases fitting TRBD1. Per germline, CDR1 LNHNV and CDR2 YYDKDF (reference sequence). The CDR3 extends over 17 amino acids. After removal of 3 bases from V and 4 bases from J, the junction contained 14 bases not matched to a gene. CDR3 in amino acids: CATSRGFTGAIGYGYTF. The CDR3 DNA is TGTGCCACCAGCAGGGGGTTTACAGGGGCGATCGGCTATGGCTACACCTTC.

The CDR3 sequence is CASSPPLTGGPGTEAFF. CDR3 DNA: TGTGCCAGCAGCCCCCCTCTGACAGGGGGCCCCGGGACTGAAGCTTTCTTT. V and J are TRBV9 and TRBJ1-1; TRBD1 agrees at 10 bases. Germline trimming cut 4 bases from V and 5 bases from J; bases unmatched to any gene: 14. Per germline, CDR1 SGDLS and CDR2 YYNGEE. The CDR3 is 17 residues long. The full variable domain, completed using reference TRBV9 and TRBJ1-1, is DSGVTQTPKHLITATGQRVTLRCSPRSGDLSVYWYQQSLDQGLQFLIQYYNGEERAKGNILERFSAQQFPDLHSELNLSSLELGDSALYFCASSPPLTGGPGTEAFFGQGTRLTVV.

The chain employs TRBV4-2 and TRBJ2-1, with TRBD2 identical over 11 bases. With V trimmed by 0 bases and J by 10 bases, 8 bases remained unmatched. Germline V lookup: CDR1 LGHNA, CDR2 YNFKEQ. This CDR3 comprises 16 residues. This CDR3 is CASSQETLAGGGEQFF. CDR3 nucleotides: TGTGCCAGCAGCCAAGAAACCCTAGCGGGAGGTGGGGAGCAGTTCTTC.

The chain carries TRBV5-1 and TRBJ2-6; 8 bases are shared with TRBD1. The CDR3 loop spans 17 amino acids. Germline assignment: CDR1 SGHRS and CDR2 YFSETQ. The J segment lost 0 bases and the V segment lost 4 bases, leaving 6 bases of the junction unmatched. The CDR3 is CASSHGTGPSGANVLTF. DNA for the CDR3: TGCGCCAGCAGCCACGGGACAGGCCCCTCTGGGGCCAACGTCCTGACTTTC.

The rearrangement uses TRBV29-1 and TRBJ2-7; unclear D gene. V was cut by 8 bases and J by 11 bases, with 22 bases left in between. CDR1 SQVTM and CDR2 ANQGSEA come from the germline V gene. The CDR3 totals 12 residues. CDR3 residues: CSLGISEAKEYF. The CDR3 DNA reads as TGCAGCCTGGGGATCTCAGAAGCAAAGGAGTACTTC.